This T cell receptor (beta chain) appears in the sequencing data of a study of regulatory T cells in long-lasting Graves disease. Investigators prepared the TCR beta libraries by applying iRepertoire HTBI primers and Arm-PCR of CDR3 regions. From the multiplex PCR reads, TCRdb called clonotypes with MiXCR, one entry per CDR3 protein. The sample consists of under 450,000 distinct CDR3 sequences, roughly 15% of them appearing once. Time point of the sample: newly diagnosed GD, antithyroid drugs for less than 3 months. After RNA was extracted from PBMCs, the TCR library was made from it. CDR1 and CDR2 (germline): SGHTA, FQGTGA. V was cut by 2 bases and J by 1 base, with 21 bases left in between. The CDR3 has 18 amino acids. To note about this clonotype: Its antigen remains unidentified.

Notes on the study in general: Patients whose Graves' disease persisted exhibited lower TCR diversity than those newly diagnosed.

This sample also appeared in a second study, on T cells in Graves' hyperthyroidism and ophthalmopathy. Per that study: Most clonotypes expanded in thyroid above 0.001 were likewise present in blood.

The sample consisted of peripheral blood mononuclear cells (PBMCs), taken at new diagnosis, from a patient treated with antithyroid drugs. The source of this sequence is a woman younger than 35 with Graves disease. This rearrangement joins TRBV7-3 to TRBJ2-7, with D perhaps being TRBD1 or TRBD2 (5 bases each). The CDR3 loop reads CASSLDPFGGELSYEQYF. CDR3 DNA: TGTGCCAGCAGCTTAGACCCTTTTGGGGGAGAGTTATCCTACGAGCAGTACTTC.